These 32 T cell receptor beta chains were all obtained from the same sample, sequenced in a study of blood T cell repertoires in COVID-19 (dated by TCRdb to about 2020). Libraries came from the immunoSEQ multiplex PCR assay. TCRdb mirrors the immuneACCESS table, restricted to in-frame sequences. Some clones are absent from its copies; in checked studies, under half trace to an unresolved V gene, and the reason for the others is unknown. Within this sample are roughly 100,000 clones, with 70% to 90% of them counted one time only. Of the sample, under 4% is held by the ten largest clones. Sequenced input: peripheral blood. These receptors originate from a man between 50 and 59 years old in a cohort sampled during active COVID-19.

This rearrangement joins TRBV5-5 to TRBJ2-2; a possible D gene is TRBD1 (5 bases). Germline lookup yields CDR1 SGHKS and CDR2 YYEKEE (reference sequence). The ends were cut back, 4 bases at V and 4 bases at J, with 17 bases in the middle. This CDR3 contains 16 residues. The CDR3 nucleotides are TGTGCCAGCAGCACCGAACACACAGGAGTCACCGGGGAGCTGTTTTTT. This sequence encodes CASSTEHTGVTGELFF.

The V call is TRBV7-8, the J call TRBJ2-5; D is ambiguous. The germline V gene has CDR1 SGHVS and CDR2 FQNEAQ. V gave up 0 bases and J gave up 1 base, with 6 bases separating them. The CDR3 loop spans 14 amino acids. The CDR3 DNA follows: TGTGCCAGCAGCTTAGCCAGGTCCCAAGAGACCCAGTACTTC. It codes for CASSLARSQETQYF.

The rearrangement uses TRBV6-5 and TRBJ1-2, with TRBD1 matching over 8 bases. The V gene's germline CDR1 is MNHEY and CDR2 SVGAGI. This CDR3 is 14 amino acids long. The ends lost 8 bases at V and 3 bases at J; junction bases unmatched: 8. The CDR3 nucleotides are TGTGCCAGCGGAGGCCTGACAGGGGACTATGGCTACACCTTC. Residues: CASGGLTGDYGYTF.

This rearrangement joins TRBV2 to TRBJ1-2; TRBD1 is a possible D gene (6 bases). Germline-derived CDR1 and CDR2 are SNHLY and FYNNEI. Trimming removed 5 bases from V and 8 bases from J, with 15 bases in between. The CDR3 is 13 residues long. The CDR3 here is CASSPRGYSGYTF. The CDR3 DNA reads TGTGCCAGCAGTCCCAGGGGATATTCAGGCTACACCTTC.

This clone has only a few counts. CDR3 protein: CASSPQGSKIFEKLFF. The DNA of the CDR3 is TGTGCCAGCAGCCCCCAGGGTTCAAAGATTTTTGAAAAACTGTTTTTT. V usage is TRBV3-1 (or the pseudogene TRBV3-2) and J usage is TRBJ1-4; possibly TRBD1 for D (5 bases). Germline CDR1 is LGHDT and CDR2 is YNNKEL (reference sequence). The CDR3 covers 16 residues. V lost 4 bases and J 7 bases, leaving 19 bases between the germline ends.

This chain joins TRBV29-1 and TRBJ2-1; 9 positions match TRBD2. V lost 3 bases and J lost 2; bases outside the gene matches: 5. The germline gives CDR1 SQVTM, CDR2 ANQGSEA. The CDR3 covers 15 residues. CDR3 sequence reads: CSVDRLAAAYNEQFF. Written as DNA, the CDR3 is TGCAGCGTTGATCGACTAGCGGCCGCCTACAATGAGCAGTTCTTC.

The chain combines TRBV27 with TRBJ1-2, with 7 nucleotides matching TRBD1. The ends lost 5 bases at V and 8 bases at J; junction bases unmatched: 14. The CDR3 covers 15 residues. Germline CDR1 reads MNHEY; CDR2 reads SMNVEV (reference sequence). In DNA form, the CDR3 reads TGTGCCAGCAGTCTCTCTAGGGACAGACCAGAAGGCTACACCTTC. Its translation: CASSLSRDRPEGYTF.

The chain links TRBV29-1 to TRBJ2-3, with D possibly TRBD2 on 6 matching bases. V was pared by 7 bases and J by 1 base, with 15 bases between. CDR3 length equals 14 residues. Germline CDR1 is SQVTM and CDR2 is ANQGSEA. Here the CDR3 reads CSAEGPEGTDTQYF. DNA of the CDR3: TGCAGCGCGGAGGGGCCTGAGGGCACAGATACGCAGTATTTT.

This clone has more than one count but fewer than ten. The chain is built from TRBV28 and TRBJ1-2; D perhaps matches TRBD1 (6 bases). Per the germline V gene, CDR1 is MDHEN and CDR2 is SYDVKM. The CDR3 covers 15 residues. V was trimmed by 4 bases and J by 0 bases, leaving 12 bases between them. The CDR3 DNA sequence: TGTGCCAGCAGTTCCGGGACAAGAGCTAACTATGGCTACACCTTC. Translation: CASSSGTRANYGYTF.

This clone was counted once. The chain combines TRBV6-5 with TRBJ1-2; TRBD1 agrees at 7 bases. Germline lookup yields CDR1 MNHEY and CDR2 SVGAGI. The CDR3 totals 14 residues. The V gene end was trimmed by 5 bases and the J gene end by 3 bases; junction bases not matched to a gene: 6. The CDR3 DNA follows: TGTGCCAGCAGTCCATCGGACAGGTACTATGGCTACACCTTC. The encoded protein is CASSPSDRYYGYTF.

The chain couples TRBV2 to TRBJ1-4; 7 positions agree with TRBD1. The CDR3 loop spans 13 amino acids. CDR1 and CDR2 from the germline V gene are SNHLY and FYNNEI. Trimming removed 7 bases from V and 3 bases from J; junction bases left unmatched: 2. The CDR3 sequence is CASNTGANEKLFF. CDR3 coding DNA: TGTGCCAGCAATACAGGGGCTAATGAAAAACTGTTTTTT. Full variable domain (missing parts from reference TRBV2 and TRBJ1-4): EPEVTQTPSHQVTQMGQEVILRCVPISNHLYFYWYRQILGQKVEFLVSFYNNEISEKSEIFDDQFSVERPDGSNFTLKIRSTKLEDSAMYFCASNTGANEKLFFGSGTQLSVL.

The gene calls are TRBV28 and TRBJ2-5, with a tentative D call TRBD1 (6 bases). Germline V gene sequence: CDR1 MDHEN, CDR2 SYDVKM. V lost 2 bases, J lost 2 bases, and 12 bases lay in between. The CDR3 is made up of 15 amino acids. CDR3 nucleotides: TGTGCCAGCAGTTTAGACAGGCTTAGGCAAGAGACCCAGTACTTC. This codes for CASSLDRLRQETQYF.

The rearrangement joins TRBV4-1 to TRBJ1-4; D unresolved. The V end was cut by 0 bases, the J end by 0 bases, with 11 bases between. The CDR3 consists of 17 residues. Germline CDR1 is MGHRA and CDR2 is YSYEKL. The CDR3: CASSQDQYRTTNEKLFF. CDR3 nucleotide sequence: TGCGCCAGCAGCCAAGATCAATACAGAACAACTAATGAAAAACTGTTTTTT.

V gene TRBV27 combines with J gene TRBJ1-5; D uncertain. This CDR3 comprises 15 residues. Trimming left V 7 bases short and J 0 bases short, with 13 bases between. Germline values: CDR1 MNHEY, CDR2 SMNVEV (reference sequence). This chain's CDR3 is CASIPGYYSNQPQHF. In DNA, the CDR3 is TGTGCCAGCATTCCGGGATATTATAGCAATCAGCCCCAGCATTTT.

The rearrangement joins TRBV11-3 to TRBJ2-1, with 12 bases matching TRBD2. V shed 5 bases and J 9 bases; nucleotides not matched to a gene: 11. Germline values: CDR1 SGHNT, CDR2 YENEEA. There are 16 residues in the CDR3. CDR3 nucleotide sequence: TGTGCCAGCAGCCTAACTACTAGCGGGGGGTCGGTTGAGCAGTTCTTC. Amino acid sequence: CASSLTTSGGSVEQFF. The whole variable domain, filled in from reference TRBV11-3 and TRBJ2-1, reads EAGVVQSPRYKIIEKKQPVAFWCNPISGHNTLYWYLQNLGQGPELLIRYENEEAVDDSQLPKDRFSAERLKGVDSTLKIQPAELGDSAVYLCASSLTTSGGSVEQFFGPGTRLTVL.

A few counts support this clone. V is TRBV5-1 and J is TRBJ2-2; D uncertain. The CDR3 totals 14 residues. V was cut by 0 bases and J by 4 bases, with 7 bases left in between. Germline values: CDR1 SGHRS, CDR2 YFSETQ. The DNA for the CDR3 is TGCGCCAGCAGCTTGGAACAGTTCACCGGGGAGCTGTTTTTT. This sequence encodes CASSLEQFTGELFF.

The chain couples TRBV11-2 to TRBJ2-7, with TRBD1 matching over 7 bases. J was trimmed by 2 bases and V by 4 bases; bases with no gene match: 8. CDR3 length: 15 residues. Germline-derived CDR1 and CDR2 are SGHAT and FQNNGV. Written as DNA, the CDR3 is TGTGCCAGCAGCTCTCAGACAGGGCGGACCTACGAGCAGTACTTC. This sequence encodes CASSSQTGRTYEQYF.

This rearrangement joins TRBV7-9 to TRBJ1-2; D ambiguous. V lost 3 bases and J lost 6, with 11 bases in between. The CDR3 runs to 13 residues. CDR1 SEHNR and CDR2 FQNEAQ come from the germline V gene (reference sequence). The CDR3 DNA is TGTGCCAGCAGCTTGGGCCCGACGGATGGCTACACCTTC. Its protein product is CASSLGPTDGYTF.

The rearrangement joins TRBV4-1 to TRBJ1-2; 8 positions agree with TRBD1. In germline, CDR1 is MGHRA, CDR2 YSYEKL. This CDR3 region has 13 residues. With V trimmed by 6 bases and J by 3 bases, 3 bases remained unmatched. The CDR3: CASRETGDYGYTF. The DNA for the CDR3 is TGCGCCAGCAGAGAGACAGGGGACTATGGCTACACCTTC.

The rearrangement links TRBV7-6 to TRBJ2-1; 8 nucleotides agree with TRBD2. Germline V gene lookup returns CDR1 SGHVS and CDR2 FNYEAQ. V trimming: 5 bases; J trimming: 5 bases; junction bases outside the gene matches: 8. This CDR3 comprises 15 residues. The CDR3 spells CASSQLAGIDNEQFF. The CDR3 DNA reads TGTGCCAGCAGCCAATTAGCGGGGATAGACAATGAGCAGTTCTTC.

This clone came up once. The V call is TRBV18, the J call TRBJ2-5; tentative D call: TRBD1 (6 bases). The CDR3 runs to 14 residues. Trimming took off 2 bases at V and 2 bases at J, with 9 bases between the two ends. Germline assignment: CDR1 KGHSH and CDR2 LQKENI. CDR3 region: CASSPGTPQETQYF. The CDR3 region has the DNA TGTGCCAGCTCACCAGGGACACCACAAGAGACCCAGTACTTC.

This chain connects TRBV9 to TRBJ2-2, with D possibly TRBD2 on 5 matching bases. The length of the CDR3 is 14 residues. V lost 3 bases, J lost 6 bases, and 12 bases lay in between. The germline V gene has CDR1 SGDLS and CDR2 YYNGEE. In DNA, the CDR3 is TGTGCCAGCAGCGGAGTGTGGGAGCCCGGGGAGCTGTTTTTT. The encoded protein is CASSGVWEPGELFF.

The chain has TRBV5-1 and TRBJ2-7; 7 bases are shared with TRBD1. Germline lookup yields CDR1 SGHRS and CDR2 YFSETQ. V was clipped by 4 bases and J by 6 bases; unmatched bases: 10. The CDR3 extends over 14 amino acids. The CDR3 nucleotides read TGCGCCAGCAGCGAAATAGACAGGGCCTCCGAGCAGTACTTC. It encodes CASSEIDRASEQYF.

V gene TRBV7-9 combines with J gene TRBJ2-7, with a tentative D call TRBD1 (6 bases). Trimming removed 1 base at V and 6 bases at J, with 10 bases between. Per germline, CDR1 SEHNR and CDR2 FQNEAQ (reference sequence). CDR3 length equals 13 residues. In nucleotides, the CDR3 is TGTGCCAGCAGCTTAGAGGTGGGGGCCGAGCAGTACGTC. Encoded protein: CASSLEVGAEQYV.

This chain joins TRBV6-5 and TRBJ2-1; 8 nucleotides line up with TRBD1. Germline lookup yields CDR1 MNHEY and CDR2 SVGAGI. V was clipped by 5 bases and J by 9 bases; unmatched bases: 12. This CDR3 is 15 amino acids long. The CDR3 DNA reads as TGTGCCAGCAGTAGCCAGGGGGCGAGGAGAAGTGAGCAGTTCTTC. It yields the protein CASSSQGARRSEQFF.

The J gene is TRBJ2-3, the V gene TRBV7-6; the match to TRBD1 covers 9 bases. Per the germline V gene, CDR1 is SGHVS and CDR2 is FNYEAQ. Trimming removed 5 bases from V and 7 bases from J; junction bases left unmatched: 7. CDR3 size: 14 residues. CDR3 amino acids: CASSPGTGIYTQYF. CDR3 DNA sequence: TGTGCCAGCAGCCCGGGGACAGGGATTTATACGCAGTATTTT.

This chain uses TRBV7-3 with TRBJ2-2; D not certain. The CDR3 loop spans 13 amino acids. The germline V gene has CDR1 SGHTA and CDR2 FQGTGA. The ends were cut back, 4 bases at V and 7 bases at J, with 10 bases in the middle. CDR3 sequence reads: CASSSNLSGELFF. DNA for the CDR3: TGTGCCAGCAGCTCTAATCTTAGCGGGGAGCTGTTTTTT.

This clone was observed once. The V call is TRBV2, the J call TRBJ2-1, with 12 nucleotides matching TRBD2. Germline CDR1 reads SNHLY; CDR2 reads FYNNEI. The V segment lost 6 bases and the J segment 12 bases; nucleotides outside the gene matches: 9. The CDR3 sequence is 14 residues long. CDR3: CASRGASGGAGQFF. The CDR3 DNA sequence: TGTGCCAGCAGGGGAGCTAGCGGGGGGGCAGGGCAGTTCTTC.

The chain combines TRBV5-1 with TRBJ2-5; perhaps TRBD2 as D (5 bases). CDR3 length equals 15 residues. Trimming took 4 bases from V and 2 from J, leaving 15 bases between them. From germline, CDR1 is SGHRS and CDR2 YFSETQ. The CDR3 loop is CASSPGGYRQETQYF. CDR3 coding DNA: TGCGCCAGCAGCCCAGGAGGCTACAGACAAGAGACCCAGTACTTC.

This chain uses TRBV7-9 with TRBJ2-5, with 10 bases identical to TRBD1. J gave up 1 base and V 5 bases, and 4 bases lay outside the gene matches. Germline V gene data show CDR1 as SEHNR and CDR2 as FQNEAQ (reference sequence). The CDR3 consists of 15 residues. In DNA, the CDR3 is TGTGCCAGCAGCCCTCGGGACAGGGGCCAAGAGACCCAGTACTTC. This gives the protein CASSPRDRGQETQYF. Supplemented by reference TRBV7-9 and TRBJ2-5, the full variable domain reads DTGVSQNPRHKITKRGQNVTFRCDPISEHNRLYWYRQTLGQGPEFLTYFQNEAQLEKSRLLSDRFSAERPKGSFSTLEIQRTEQGDSAMYLCASSPRDRGQETQYFGPGTRLLVL.

Concerning this clone: Distinct nucleotide sequences in the sample also encode this CDR3. The chain uses TRBV2 and TRBJ2-1, with TRBD2 matching over 8 bases. Germline V gene lookup returns CDR1 SNHLY and CDR2 FYNNEI. V lost 8 bases, J lost 9 bases, and 6 bases stayed unmatched. The CDR3 covers 12 residues. CDR3 DNA sequence: TGTGCCAGCCGCCGGGGGGGCGGTGAGCAGTTCTTC. Translated, it gives CASRRGGGEQFF.

In its sample, this clone was seen once. The chain employs TRBV15 and TRBJ2-7; D may be TRBD2 (7 bases). V gave up 0 bases and J gave up 3 bases, with 9 bases separating them. Germline V gene data show CDR1 as LNHNV and CDR2 as YYDKDF (reference sequence). This CDR3 spans 14 amino acids. The CDR3 sequence is CATSRERGGYEQYF. The CDR3 coding sequence is TGTGCCACCAGCAGAGAAAGGGGGGGCTACGAGCAGTACTTC.